These 16 T cell receptor beta chains came from one sample sequenced in a study of T cell changes during pregnancy in multiple sclerosis (dated by TCRdb to between 2018 and 2020). Library construction relied on the immunoSEQ multiplex PCR assay. The table comes from immuneACCESS by way of TCRdb, which keeps in-frame sequences with V and J called. Part of the clones is missing from these tables; in studies checked, under half for an unresolved V gene and the rest for unknown reasons. Here the sample has about 44,000 clones; 90% occur a single time. Jointly, the top ten make up 0.7% of the sample. This specimen was CD4+ T cells from peripheral blood mononuclear cells, taken before pregnancy. The receptor source for this set is a female donor with multiple sclerosis, enrolled in a pregnancy study.

The chain has TRBV7-7 and TRBJ2-7; 7 bases fit TRBD1. The CDR3 runs 15 residues. In germline, CDR1 is SSHAT, CDR2 FNYEAQ (reference sequence). V shed 5 bases, J shed 2 bases, and the junction held 9 bases outside the gene matches. This chain's CDR3 is CASSNGQAPAYEQYF. The CDR3 DNA follows: TGTGCCAGCAGCAACGGACAGGCGCCCGCCTACGAGCAGTACTTC.

This chain connects TRBV29-1 to TRBJ2-5, with TRBD2 identical over 10 bases. Trimming took 3 bases from V and 1 from J; bases not matched to a gene: 5. The CDR3 is made up of 15 amino acids. Germline-derived CDR1 and CDR2 are SQVTM and ANQGSEA. CDR3 nucleotides: TGCAGCGTTGATCGGGCTAGCGGGAGCCAAGAGACCCAGTACTTC. It yields the protein CSVDRASGSQETQYF.

The genes are TRBV28 and TRBJ2-1; 7 nucleotides agree with TRBD2. Germline-derived CDR1 and CDR2 are MDHEN and SYDVKM. CDR3 length equals 15 residues. V lost 5 bases to trimming and J lost 3 bases; unmatched junction nucleotides: 7. Here the CDR3 DNA reads TGTGCCAGCAGTGGGTGGGGGGGAGACTACAATGAGCAGTTCTTC. This gives the protein CASSGWGGDYNEQFF.

This sequence joins TRBV2 and TRBJ1-2; a weak D match, TRBD1 (5 bases). Trimming removed 3 bases from V and 8 bases from J, with 16 bases in between. The CDR3 length is 14 residues. CDR1 is SNHLY and CDR2 is FYNNEI in the germline V gene. CDR3 in DNA: TGTGCCAGCAGTGACGATAGTAGGGGCCCCGGCTACACCTTC. Translation gives CASSDDSRGPGYTF.

V and J are TRBV28 and TRBJ2-1; 8 bases align to TRBD1. The CDR3 is 11 residues long. Germline lookup yields CDR1 MDHEN and CDR2 SYDVKM. V shed 8 bases and J 16 bases; nucleotides not matched to a gene: 10. CDR3: CASGLDRASFF. In DNA, the CDR3 is TGTGCCAGCGGCTTGGACAGGGCTAGTTTCTTC.

The chain couples TRBV5-4 to TRBJ2-6, with a tentative D call TRBD2 (6 bases). Looked up from germline, CDR1 is SGHNT and CDR2 is YYREEE (reference sequence). The CDR3 is 15 residues long. V dropped 3 bases and J dropped 1 base, with 8 bases sitting between them. The CDR3 spells CASSSEGSGANVLTF. The CDR3 nucleotides are TGTGCCAGCAGCTCGGAGGGGTCTGGGGCCAACGTCCTGACTTTC.

This rearrangement joins TRBV7-3 to TRBJ2-1; 9 nucleotides agree with TRBD2. Germline CDR1 reads SGHTA; CDR2 reads FQGTGA. The CDR3 is made up of 14 amino acids. Unmatched junction bases numbered 7, after V lost 3 bases and J lost 10 bases. The CDR3 DNA reads as TGTGCCAGCAGCTTGACTAGCGGCCCTTGGGAGCAGTTCTTC. It specifies CASSLTSGPWEQFF.

The chain recombines TRBV7-7 with TRBJ2-2; TRBD1 is a possible D gene (5 bases). The V and J ends lost 6 bases and 1 base respectively, with 9 bases between them. Germline V lookup: CDR1 SSHAT, CDR2 FNYEAQ (reference sequence). CDR3 length: 14 amino acids. The CDR3 reads CASRAQGNTGELFF. CDR3 nucleotides: TGTGCCAGCAGAGCCCAGGGGAACACCGGGGAGCTGTTTTTT. The variable domain in full, with the rest retrieved from reference TRBV7-7 and TRBJ2-2, is GAGVSQSPRYKVTKRGQDVTLRCDPISSHATLYWYQQALGQGPEFLTYFNYEAQPDKSGLPSDRFSAERPEGSISTLTIQRTEQRDSAMYRCASRAQGNTGELFFGEGSRLTVL.

The chain employs TRBV7-3 and TRBJ2-3; tentative D call: TRBD2 (7 bases). Germline CDR1 reads SGHTA; CDR2 reads FQGTGA. The length of the CDR3 is 15 residues. V lost 3 bases, J lost 1 base, and 11 bases lay in between. CDR3 in amino acids: CASSFSGGRTDTQYF. CDR3 nucleotide sequence: TGTGCCAGCAGCTTTTCGGGGGGCCGCACAGATACGCAGTATTTT. The whole variable domain, remainder taken from reference TRBV7-3 and TRBJ2-3, is GAGVSQTPSNKVTEKGKYVELRCDPISGHTALYWYRQSLGQGPEFLIYFQGTGAADDSGLPNDRFFAVRPEGSVSTLKIQRTERGDSAVYLCASSFSGGRTDTQYFGPGTRLTVL.

The chain couples TRBV5-6 to TRBJ2-7; D is undetermined. Trimming cost V 4 bases and J 0 bases, with 5 bases left between them. CDR1 is SGHDT and CDR2 is YYEEEE in the germline V gene. The length of the CDR3 is 12 residues. The CDR3 DNA reads as TGTGCCAGCAGCCTCAGCTCCTACGAGCAGTACTTC. It yields the protein CASSLSSYEQYF.

V usage is TRBV29-1 and J usage is TRBJ1-2; D might be TRBD1 (5 bases). This CDR3 spans 12 amino acids. The germline V gene has CDR1 SQVTM and CDR2 ANQGSEA. V was cut by 4 bases and J by 7 bases, with 13 bases left in between. The CDR3 spells CSVVGGLAGYTF. DNA of the CDR3: TGCAGCGTTGTCGGGGGGTTAGCTGGCTACACCTTC.

This clone showed up just a few times. The J gene is TRBJ2-1, the V gene TRBV7-3; D is ambiguous. V dropped 5 bases and J dropped 1 base, with 12 bases sitting between them. Germline loops: CDR1 SGHTA, CDR2 FQGTGA. The CDR3 covers 15 residues. CDR3 coding DNA: TGTGCCAGCAGCCCTACGGCGAGGTCCTACAATGAGCAGTTCTTC. This sequence encodes CASSPTARSYNEQFF.

The rearrangement uses TRBV19 and TRBJ1-2; D ambiguous. Trimming left V 1 base short and J 4 bases short, with 10 bases between. The V gene's germline CDR1 is LNHDA and CDR2 SQIVND (reference sequence). There are 14 residues in the CDR3. The CDR3 DNA follows: TGTGCCAGTAGTATAGTTCCGAGAAGCTATGGCTACACCTTC. Protein: CASSIVPRSYGYTF. The variable domain in full, completed from reference TRBV19 and TRBJ1-2, reads DGGITQSPKYLFRKEGQNVTLSCEQNLNHDAMYWYRQDPGQGLRLIYYSQIVNDFQKGDIAEGYSVSREKKESFPLTVTSAQKNPTAFYLCASSIVPRSYGYTFGSGTRLTVV.

The CDR3 DNA reads TGTGCCAGCAGTCTACAGGGGGGTATCTCTGGAAACACCATATATTTT. Its translation: CASSLQGGISGNTIYF. The chain recombines TRBV27 with TRBJ1-3; 8 positions agree with TRBD1. V lost 5 bases and J lost 0; bases outside the gene matches: 6. This CDR3 has 16 residues. Germline-derived CDR1 and CDR2 are MNHEY and SMNVEV (reference sequence).

V is TRBV6-5 and J is TRBJ2-6; tentatively, D is TRBD1 (5 bases). Germline V lookup: CDR1 MNHEY, CDR2 SVGAGI. This CDR3 has 14 amino acids. V was shortened by 6 bases and J by 4 bases, with 10 bases between the two germline ends. The CDR3 DNA is TGTGCCAGCAGAGACAGAACGGGGGCCAACGTCCTGACTTTC. Amino acids: CASRDRTGANVLTF.

The V and J genes are TRBV6-6 and TRBJ2-7; D is perhaps TRBD1 (6 bases). Germline V CDR1 and CDR2: MNHNY, SVGAGI (reference sequence). V was clipped by 4 bases and J by 2 bases, with 15 bases between them. CDR3 length: 15 residues. In nucleotides, the CDR3 is TGTGCCAGCAGTTCCAGGGGTCACTTTCCCTACGAGCAGTACTTC. This sequence encodes CASSSRGHFPYEQYF.